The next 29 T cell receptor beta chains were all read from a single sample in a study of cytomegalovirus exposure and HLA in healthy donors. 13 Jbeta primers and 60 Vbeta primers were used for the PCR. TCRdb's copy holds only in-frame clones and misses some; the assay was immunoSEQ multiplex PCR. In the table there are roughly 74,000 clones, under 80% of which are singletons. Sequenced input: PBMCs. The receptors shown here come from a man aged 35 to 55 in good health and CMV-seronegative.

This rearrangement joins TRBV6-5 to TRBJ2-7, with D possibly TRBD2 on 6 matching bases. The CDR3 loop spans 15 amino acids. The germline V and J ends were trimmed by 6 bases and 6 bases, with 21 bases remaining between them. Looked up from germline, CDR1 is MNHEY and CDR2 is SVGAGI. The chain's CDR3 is CASRKTSSLFGEQYF. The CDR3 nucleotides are TGTGCCAGCAGAAAAACTAGCTCCCTTTTTGGCGAGCAGTACTTC.

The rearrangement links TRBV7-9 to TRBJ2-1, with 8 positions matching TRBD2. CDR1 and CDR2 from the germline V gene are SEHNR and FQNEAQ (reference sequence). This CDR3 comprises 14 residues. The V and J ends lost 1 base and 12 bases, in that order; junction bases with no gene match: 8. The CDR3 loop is CASSLGSGSGGQFF. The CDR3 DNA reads TGTGCCAGCAGCTTAGGCAGCGGGAGTGGGGGGCAGTTCTTC.

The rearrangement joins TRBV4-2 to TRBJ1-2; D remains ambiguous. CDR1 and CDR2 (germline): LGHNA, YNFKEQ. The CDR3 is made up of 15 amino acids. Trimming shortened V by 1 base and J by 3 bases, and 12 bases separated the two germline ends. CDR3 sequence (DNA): TGTGCCAGCAGCCAAGGTCCCGGGAACGACTATGGCTACACCTTC. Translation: CASSQGPGNDYGYTF.

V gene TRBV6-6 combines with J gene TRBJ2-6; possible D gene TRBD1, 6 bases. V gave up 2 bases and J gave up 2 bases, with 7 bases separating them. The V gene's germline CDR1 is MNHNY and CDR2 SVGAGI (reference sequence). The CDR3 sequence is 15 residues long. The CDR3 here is CASSYEGAGANVLTF. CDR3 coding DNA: TGTGCCAGCAGTTACGAGGGGGCTGGGGCCAACGTCCTGACTTTC.

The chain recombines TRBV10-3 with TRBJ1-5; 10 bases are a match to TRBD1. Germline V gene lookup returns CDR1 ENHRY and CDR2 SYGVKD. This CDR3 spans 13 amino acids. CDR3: CQGRDRGIDPQHF. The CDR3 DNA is TGTCAGGGGCGGGACAGGGGAATTGACCCCCAGCATTTT.

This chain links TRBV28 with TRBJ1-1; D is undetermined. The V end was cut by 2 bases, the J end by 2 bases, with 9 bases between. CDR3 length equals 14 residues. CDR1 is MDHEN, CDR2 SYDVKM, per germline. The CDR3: CASSLVAFNTEAFF. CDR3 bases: TGTGCCAGCAGTTTAGTAGCTTTCAACACTGAAGCTTTCTTT.

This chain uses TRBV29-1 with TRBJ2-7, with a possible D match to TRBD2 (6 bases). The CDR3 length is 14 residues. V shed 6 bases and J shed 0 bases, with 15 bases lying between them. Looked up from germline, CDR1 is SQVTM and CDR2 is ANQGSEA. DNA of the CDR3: TGCAGCGTCATAAGCGGGCTCAGCTCCTACGAGCAGTACTTC. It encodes CSVISGLSSYEQYF.

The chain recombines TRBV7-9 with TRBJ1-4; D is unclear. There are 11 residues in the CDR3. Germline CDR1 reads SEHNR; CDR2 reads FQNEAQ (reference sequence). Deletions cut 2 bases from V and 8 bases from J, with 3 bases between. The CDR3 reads CASSLREKLFF. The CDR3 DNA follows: TGTGCCAGCAGCTTACGGGAAAAACTGTTTTTT.

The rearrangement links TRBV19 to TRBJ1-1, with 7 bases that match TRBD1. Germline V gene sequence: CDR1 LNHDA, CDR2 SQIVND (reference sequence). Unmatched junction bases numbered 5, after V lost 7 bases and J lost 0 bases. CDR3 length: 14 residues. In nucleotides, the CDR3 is TGTGCCAGTACTAAGGGACAGTTGAACACTGAAGCTTTCTTT. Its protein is CASTKGQLNTEAFF.

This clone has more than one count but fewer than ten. DNA for the CDR3: TGCAGCGTTTCGACGGGGGGAAACATTCAGTACTTC. As protein: CSVSTGGNIQYF. The chain recombines TRBV29-1 with TRBJ2-4; 7 bases align to TRBD2. Germline V gene data show CDR1 as SQVTM and CDR2 as ANQGSEA. The CDR3 has 12 amino acids. The V gene end was trimmed by 5 bases and the J gene end by 6 bases; junction bases not matched to a gene: 4.

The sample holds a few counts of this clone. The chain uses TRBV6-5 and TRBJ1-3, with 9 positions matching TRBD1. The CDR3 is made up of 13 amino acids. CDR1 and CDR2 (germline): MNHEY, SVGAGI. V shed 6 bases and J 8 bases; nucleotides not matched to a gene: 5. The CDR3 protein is CASRGDRGDTIYF. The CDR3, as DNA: TGTGCCAGCAGGGGAGACAGGGGGGACACCATATATTTT.

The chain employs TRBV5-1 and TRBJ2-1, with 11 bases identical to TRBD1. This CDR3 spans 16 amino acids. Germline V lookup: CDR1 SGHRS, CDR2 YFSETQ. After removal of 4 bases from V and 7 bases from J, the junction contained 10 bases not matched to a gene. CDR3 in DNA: TGCGCCAGCAGCCACCTCGGACAGGGGGCGGAGAATGAGCAGTTCTTC. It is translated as CASSHLGQGAENEQFF. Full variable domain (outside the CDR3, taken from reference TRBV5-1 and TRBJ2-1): KAGVTQTPRYLIKTRGQQVTLSCSPISGHRSVSWYQQTPGQGLQFLFEYFSETQRNKGNFPGRFSGRQFSNSRSEMNVSTLELGDSALYLCASSHLGQGAENEQFFGPGTRLTVL.

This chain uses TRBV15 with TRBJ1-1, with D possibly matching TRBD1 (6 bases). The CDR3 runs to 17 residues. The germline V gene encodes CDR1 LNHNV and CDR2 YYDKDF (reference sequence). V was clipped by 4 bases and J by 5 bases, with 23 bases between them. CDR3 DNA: TGTGCCACCAGCAAATCACCGGGACACGACGCATGGACTGAAGCTTTCTTT. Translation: CATSKSPGHDAWTEAFF.

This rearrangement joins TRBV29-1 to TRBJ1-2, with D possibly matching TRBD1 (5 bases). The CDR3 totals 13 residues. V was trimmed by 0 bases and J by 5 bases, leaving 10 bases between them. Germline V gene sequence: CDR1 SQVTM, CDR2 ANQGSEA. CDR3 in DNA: TGCAGCGTTGAAGATCAAGACAGTTATGGCTACACCTTC. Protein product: CSVEDQDSYGYTF.

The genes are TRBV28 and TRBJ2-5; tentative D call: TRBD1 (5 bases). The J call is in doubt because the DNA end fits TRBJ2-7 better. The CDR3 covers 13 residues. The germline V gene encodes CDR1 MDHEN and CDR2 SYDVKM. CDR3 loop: CASRTAGNSEQYF. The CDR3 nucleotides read TGTGCCAGCCGCACCGCAGGGAACAGCGAGCAGTACTTC.

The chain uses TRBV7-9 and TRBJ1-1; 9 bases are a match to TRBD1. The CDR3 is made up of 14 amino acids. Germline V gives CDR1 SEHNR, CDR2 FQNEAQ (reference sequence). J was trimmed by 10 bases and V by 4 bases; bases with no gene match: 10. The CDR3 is CASSWTTGGASAFF. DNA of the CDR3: TGTGCCAGCAGCTGGACGACAGGGGGGGCATCAGCTTTCTTT.

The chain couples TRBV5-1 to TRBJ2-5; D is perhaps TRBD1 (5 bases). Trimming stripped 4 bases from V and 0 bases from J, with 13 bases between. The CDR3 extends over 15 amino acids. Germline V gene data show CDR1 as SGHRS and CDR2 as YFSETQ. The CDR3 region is CASSPLSGYQETQYF. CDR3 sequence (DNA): TGCGCCAGCAGCCCGTTGTCAGGGTACCAAGAGACCCAGTACTTC.

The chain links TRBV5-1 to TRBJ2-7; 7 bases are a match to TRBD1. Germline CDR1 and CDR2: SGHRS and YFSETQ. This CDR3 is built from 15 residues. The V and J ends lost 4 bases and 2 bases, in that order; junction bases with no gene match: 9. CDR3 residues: CASSDTGVGAYEQYF. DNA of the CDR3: TGCGCCAGCAGCGATACAGGGGTTGGGGCCTACGAGCAGTACTTC. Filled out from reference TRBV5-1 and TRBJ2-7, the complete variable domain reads KAGVTQTPRYLIKTRGQQVTLSCSPISGHRSVSWYQQTPGQGLQFLFEYFSETQRNKGNFPGRFSGRQFSNSRSEMNVSTLELGDSALYLCASSDTGVGAYEQYFGPGTRLTVT.

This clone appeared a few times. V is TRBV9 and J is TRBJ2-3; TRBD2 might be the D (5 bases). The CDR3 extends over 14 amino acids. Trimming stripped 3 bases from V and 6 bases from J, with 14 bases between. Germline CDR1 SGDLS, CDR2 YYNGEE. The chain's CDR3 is CASSDSGLADTQYF. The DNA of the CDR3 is TGTGCCAGCAGCGATTCGGGATTGGCGGATACGCAGTATTTT. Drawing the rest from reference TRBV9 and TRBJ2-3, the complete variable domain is DSGVTQTPKHLITATGQRVTLRCSPRSGDLSVYWYQQSLDQGLQFLIQYYNGEERAKGNILERFSAQQFPDLHSELNLSSLELGDSALYFCASSDSGLADTQYFGPGTRLTVL.

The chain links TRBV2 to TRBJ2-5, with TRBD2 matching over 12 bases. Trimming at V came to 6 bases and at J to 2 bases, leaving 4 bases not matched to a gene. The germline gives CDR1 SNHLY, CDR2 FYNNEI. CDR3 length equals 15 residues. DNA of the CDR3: TGTGCCAGCAGAGGGACTAGCGGGCTACAAGAGACCCAGTACTTC. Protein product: CASRGTSGLQETQYF.

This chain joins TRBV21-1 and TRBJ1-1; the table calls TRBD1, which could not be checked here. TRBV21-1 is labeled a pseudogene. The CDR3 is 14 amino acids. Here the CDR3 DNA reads TGTGCCAGCAGCAAAGCTGCGGGACAGGGGGATGCTTTCTTT. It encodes CASSKAAGQGDAFF.

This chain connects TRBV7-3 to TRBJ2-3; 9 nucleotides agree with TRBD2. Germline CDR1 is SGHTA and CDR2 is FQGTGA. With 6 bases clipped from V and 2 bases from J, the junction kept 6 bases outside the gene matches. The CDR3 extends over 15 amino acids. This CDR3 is CASSGSGRNTDTQYF. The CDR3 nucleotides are TGTGCCAGCAGTGGGAGCGGGAGGAACACAGATACGCAGTATTTT. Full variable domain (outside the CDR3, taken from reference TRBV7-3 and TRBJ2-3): GAGVSQTPSNKVTEKGKYVELRCDPISGHTALYWYRQSLGQGPEFLIYFQGTGAADDSGLPNDRFFAVRPEGSVSTLKIQRTERGDSAVYLCASSGSGRNTDTQYFGPGTRLTVL.

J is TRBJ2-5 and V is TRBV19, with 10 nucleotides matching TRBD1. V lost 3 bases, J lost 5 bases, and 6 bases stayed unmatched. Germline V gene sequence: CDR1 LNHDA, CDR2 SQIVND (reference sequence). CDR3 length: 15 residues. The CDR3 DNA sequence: TGTGCCAGTAGTATTATGGGACAGGGGTTCGAGACCCAGTACTTC. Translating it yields CASSIMGQGFETQYF. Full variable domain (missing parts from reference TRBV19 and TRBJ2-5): DGGITQSPKYLFRKEGQNVTLSCEQNLNHDAMYWYRQDPGQGLRLIYYSQIVNDFQKGDIAEGYSVSREKKESFPLTVTSAQKNPTAFYLCASSIMGQGFETQYFGPGTRLLVL.

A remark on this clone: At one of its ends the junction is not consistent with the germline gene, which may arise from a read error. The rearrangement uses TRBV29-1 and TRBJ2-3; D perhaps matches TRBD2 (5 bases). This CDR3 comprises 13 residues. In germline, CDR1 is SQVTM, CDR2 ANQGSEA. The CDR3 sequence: CSVEWRVGDTRYF. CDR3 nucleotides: TGCAGCGTTGAGTGGCGGGTCGGGGATACGCGGTATTTT.

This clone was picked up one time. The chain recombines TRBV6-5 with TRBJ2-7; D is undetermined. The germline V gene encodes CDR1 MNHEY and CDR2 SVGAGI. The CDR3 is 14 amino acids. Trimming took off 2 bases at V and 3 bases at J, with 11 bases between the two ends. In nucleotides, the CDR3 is TGTGCCAGCAGTTACGGGCAGCAAGGCTACGAGCAGTACTTC. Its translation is CASSYGQQGYEQYF.

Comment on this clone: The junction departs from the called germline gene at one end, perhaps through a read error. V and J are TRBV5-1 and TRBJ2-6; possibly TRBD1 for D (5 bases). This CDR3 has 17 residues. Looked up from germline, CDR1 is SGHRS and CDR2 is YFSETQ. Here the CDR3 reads CASNLDQQLSGANGLTF. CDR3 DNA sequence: TGCGCCAGCAACTTGGACCAGCAACTCTCTGGGGCCAACGGCCTGACTTTC.

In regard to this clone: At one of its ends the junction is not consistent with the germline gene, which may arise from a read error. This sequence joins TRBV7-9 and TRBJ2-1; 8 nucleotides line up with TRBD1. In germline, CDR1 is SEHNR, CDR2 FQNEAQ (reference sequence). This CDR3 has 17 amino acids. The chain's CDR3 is CSSSLVGRGRRYNEQFF. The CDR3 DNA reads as TGTTCCAGCAGCTTAGTAGGCAGGGGGCGACGGTACAATGAGCAGTTCTTC. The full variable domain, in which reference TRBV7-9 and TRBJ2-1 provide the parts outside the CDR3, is DTGVSQNPRHKITKRGQNVTFRCDPISEHNRLYWYRQTLGQGPEFLTYFQNEAQLEKSRLLSDRFSAERPKGSFSTLEIQRTEQGDSAMYLCSSSLVGRGRRYNEQFFGPGTRLTVL.

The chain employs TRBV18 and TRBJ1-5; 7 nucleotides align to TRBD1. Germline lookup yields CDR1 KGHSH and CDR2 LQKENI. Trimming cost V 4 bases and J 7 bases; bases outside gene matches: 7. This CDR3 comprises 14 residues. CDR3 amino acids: CASSLRDRFQPQHF. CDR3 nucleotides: TGTGCCAGCTCACTCCGGGACAGATTCCAGCCCCAGCATTTT.

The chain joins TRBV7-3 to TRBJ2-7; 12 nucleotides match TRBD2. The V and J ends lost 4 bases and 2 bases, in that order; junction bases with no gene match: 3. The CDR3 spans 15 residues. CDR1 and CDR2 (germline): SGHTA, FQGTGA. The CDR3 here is CASSSSGGVPYEQYF. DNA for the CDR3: TGTGCCAGCAGCTCTAGCGGGGGGGTCCCCTACGAGCAGTACTTC.